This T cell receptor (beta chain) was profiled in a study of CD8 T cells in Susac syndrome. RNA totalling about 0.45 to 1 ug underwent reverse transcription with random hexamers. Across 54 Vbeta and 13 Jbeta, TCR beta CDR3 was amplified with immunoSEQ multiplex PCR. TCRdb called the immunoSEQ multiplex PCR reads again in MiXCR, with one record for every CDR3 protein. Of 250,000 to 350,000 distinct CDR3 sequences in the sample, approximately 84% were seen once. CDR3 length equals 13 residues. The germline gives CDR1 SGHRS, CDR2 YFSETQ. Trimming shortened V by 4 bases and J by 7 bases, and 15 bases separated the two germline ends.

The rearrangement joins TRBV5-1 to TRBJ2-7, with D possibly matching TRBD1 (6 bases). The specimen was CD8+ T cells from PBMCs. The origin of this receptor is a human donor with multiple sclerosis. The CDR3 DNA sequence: TGCGCCAGCAGCAAAGGGACACTAAAAGAGCAGTACTTC. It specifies CASSKGTLKEQYF.